A selection of T cell receptor beta chains follows, all from one sample in a study of shared clonotypes between healthy human individuals. The data were produced by immunoSEQ multiplex PCR, yet TCRdb's version contains in-frame clones alone and is incomplete. The sample contains 850,000 to 1,200,000 clones, about 70% of which appear only once. The sample comprised memory CD4+ T cells sorted from blood. The receptors here all came from a man between 18 and 35 years old in good health. Both conserved end residues are part of each CDR3. The D gene is left open where the match is weak. Clone size is shown for a subset of rows, as once, few, many or a class of expanded clone.

d_gene: .; j_gene: TRBJ2-7; abundance: .; v_gene: TRBV28; CDR3nt: TGTGCCAGCAGCGTAAGCCCTGGGGAGCAGTACTTC; CDR3aa: CASSVSPGEQYF
d_gene: TRBD1; j_gene: TRBJ2-7; abundance: .; v_gene: TRBV5-1; CDR3nt: TGCGCCAGCAGCTTGGCCATCGGACAGGGGACCTACGAGCAGTACTTC; CDR3aa: CASSLAIGQGTYEQYF
d_gene: .; j_gene: TRBJ1-1; abundance: .; v_gene: TRBV10-2; CDR3nt: TGCGCCAGCAGAGACCCTGGGACGAGCGGCCCTGAAGCTTTCTTT; CDR3aa: CASRDPGTSGPEAFF
d_gene: .; j_gene: TRBJ2-5; abundance: .; v_gene: TRBV6-5; CDR3nt: TGTGCCAGCAAAATAATTTCTACACAAGAGACCCAGTACTTC; CDR3aa: CASKIISTQETQYF
d_gene: TRBD1; j_gene: TRBJ1-6; abundance: .; v_gene: TRBV9; CDR3nt: TGTGCCAGCAGCCCAAGACAGGGGTCCTATAATTCACCCCTCCACTTT; CDR3aa: CASSPRQGSYNSPLHF
d_gene: .; j_gene: TRBJ1-2; abundance: few; v_gene: TRBV7-8; CDR3nt: TGTGCCAGCAGCCTGGACAGCAGATATGGCTACACCTTC; CDR3aa: CASSLDSRYGYTF
d_gene: TRBD1; j_gene: TRBJ1-2; abundance: .; v_gene: TRBV7-3; CDR3nt: TGTGCCAGCAGCTTATCGGGGACAGGGATCTATGGCTACACCTTC; CDR3aa: CASSLSGTGIYGYTF
d_gene: TRBD2; j_gene: TRBJ2-3; abundance: .; v_gene: TRBV5-1; CDR3nt: TGCGCCAGCAGTCCACGCCCCACCCTAGCGGGAGTAGCAGATACGCAGTATTTT; CDR3aa: CASSPRPTLAGVADTQYF
d_gene: .; j_gene: TRBJ2-7; abundance: .; v_gene: TRBV6-1; CDR3nt: TGTGCCAGCAGTGGCCCCAATCAGGGGTTCTCTACCTACGAGCAGTACTTC; CDR3aa: CASSGPNQGFSTYEQYF
d_gene: TRBD1; j_gene: TRBJ2-7; abundance: .; v_gene: TRBV7-8; CDR3nt: TGTGCCAGCAGCCCACAGGGGGCCTACTCCTACGAGCAGTACTTC; CDR3aa: CASSPQGAYSYEQYF
d_gene: TRBD1; j_gene: TRBJ1-5; abundance: .; v_gene: TRBV7-9; CDR3nt: TGTGCCAGCAGCTCGGGACAGGGGAGCAATCAGCCCCAGCATTTT; CDR3aa: CASSSGQGSNQPQHF
d_gene: TRBD1; j_gene: TRBJ2-5; abundance: .; v_gene: TRBV5-4; CDR3nt: TGTGCCAGCAGCTCACAGGGGAAGGAGACCCAGTACTTC; CDR3aa: CASSSQGKETQYF
d_gene: TRBD2; j_gene: TRBJ2-3; abundance: .; v_gene: TRBV5-1; CDR3nt: TGCGCCAGCAGCTTGGCCCCGACTAGCGGGGCCTCAGATACGCAGTATTTT; CDR3aa: CASSLAPTSGASDTQYF
d_gene: .; j_gene: TRBJ2-3; abundance: .; v_gene: TRBV18; CDR3nt: TGTGCCAGCTCAACGAACCCCGGGACCACAGATACGCAGTATTTT; CDR3aa: CASSTNPGTTDTQYF
d_gene: TRBD2; j_gene: TRBJ2-1; abundance: many; v_gene: TRBV6-5; CDR3nt: TGTGCCAGCAGAGTGGGGATAGCGGGCATCAATGAGCAGTTCTTC; CDR3aa: CASRVGIAGINEQFF
d_gene: TRBD1; j_gene: TRBJ1-2; abundance: .; v_gene: TRBV29-1; CDR3nt: TGCAGCGTTGAAGGGGAGGGGGCAGGCGGCTACACCTTC; CDR3aa: CSVEGEGAGGYTF
d_gene: .; j_gene: TRBJ2-7; abundance: .; v_gene: TRBV5-1; CDR3nt: TGCGCCAGCAGCTTGGGGGACCCCGCTGGGGAGCAGTACTTC; CDR3aa: CASSLGDPAGEQYF
d_gene: .; j_gene: TRBJ2-2; abundance: .; v_gene: TRBV10-1; CDR3nt: TGCGCCAGCAGTGAGTCGAGGGACACCGGGGAGCTGTTTTTT; CDR3aa: CASSESRDTGELFF
d_gene: TRBD2; j_gene: TRBJ2-7; abundance: once; v_gene: TRBV7-9; CDR3nt: TGTGCCAGCAGCTTATGGCCTAGCGGGGCCTACGAGCAGTACTTC; CDR3aa: CASSLWPSGAYEQYF
d_gene: .; j_gene: TRBJ2-7; abundance: .; v_gene: TRBV6-1; CDR3nt: TGTGCCAGCAGTGAAGGGTTGAAGGTAGTAGAGCAGTACTTC; CDR3aa: CASSEGLKVVEQYF
d_gene: .; j_gene: TRBJ2-4; abundance: .; v_gene: TRBV5-1; CDR3nt: TGCGCCAGCAGCTTGGGCGATCCCAAAAACATTCAGTACTTC; CDR3aa: CASSLGDPKNIQYF
d_gene: .; j_gene: TRBJ1-6; abundance: many; v_gene: TRBV2; CDR3nt: TGTGCCAGCAGTGAAGAGGGTTCGAGTTCACCCCTCCACTTT; CDR3aa: CASSEEGSSSPLHF
d_gene: TRBD2; j_gene: TRBJ2-1; abundance: .; v_gene: TRBV29-1; CDR3nt: TGCAGCGCCTTTAGCGGGAAAGACACAATGAAGCAGTTCTTC; CDR3aa: CSAFSGKDTMKQFF
d_gene: .; j_gene: TRBJ1-4; abundance: few; v_gene: TRBV2; CDR3nt: TGTGCCAGCTTAATTGACAGAGCAACTAATGAAAAACTGTTTTTT; CDR3aa: CASLIDRATNEKLFF
d_gene: TRBD1; j_gene: TRBJ1-5; abundance: .; v_gene: TRBV19; CDR3nt: TGTGCCAGTAGTATGCAGGCAGGGGGGGTCACTGCCTACAATCAGCCCCAGCATTTT; CDR3aa: CASSMQAGGVTAYNQPQHF
d_gene: .; j_gene: TRBJ1-1; abundance: .; v_gene: TRBV19; CDR3nt: TGTGCCAGTAGTAGGGGCAGCCTAATGAACACTGAAGCTTTCTTT; CDR3aa: CASSRGSLMNTEAFF
d_gene: TRBD1; j_gene: TRBJ1-6; abundance: few; v_gene: TRBV2; CDR3nt: TGTGCCAGCAGCGGGACAGGGGATAATTCACCCCTCCACTTT; CDR3aa: CASSGTGDNSPLHF
d_gene: TRBD2; j_gene: TRBJ2-1; abundance: .; v_gene: TRBV6-5; CDR3nt: TGTGCCAGCAGTTACTCAAGCGGGGAGGGAAATGAGCAGTTCTTC; CDR3aa: CASSYSSGEGNEQFF
d_gene: .; j_gene: TRBJ2-2; abundance: .; v_gene: TRBV11-2; CDR3nt: TGTGCCAGCAGCTCCCAAGGCACCGGGGAGCTGTTTTTT; CDR3aa: CASSSQGTGELFF
d_gene: .; j_gene: TRBJ1-5; abundance: .; v_gene: TRBV5-1; CDR3nt: TGCGCCAGCAGCCAGGGAGGGAGCAATCAGCCCCAGCATTTT; CDR3aa: CASSQGGSNQPQHF
d_gene: TRBD2; j_gene: TRBJ2-5; abundance: .; v_gene: TRBV7-9; CDR3nt: TGTGCCAGCAGCTTAGCGCTGGGACTAACCCCAGAGACCCAGTACTTC; CDR3aa: CASSLALGLTPETQYF
d_gene: .; j_gene: TRBJ2-1; abundance: .; v_gene: TRBV11-3; CDR3nt: TGTGCCAGCAGCTGGACAGGGAGGGATGAGCAGTTCTTC; CDR3aa: CASSWTGRDEQFF
d_gene: TRBD1; j_gene: TRBJ2-3; abundance: .; v_gene: TRBV7-9; CDR3nt: TGTGCCAGCCAACGGAAAGGGGGCAGCACAGATACGCAGTATTTT; CDR3aa: CASQRKGGSTDTQYF
d_gene: TRBD1; j_gene: TRBJ2-7; abundance: .; v_gene: TRBV30; CDR3nt: TGTGCCTGGACCGGACAGGGATTCTACGAGCAGTACTTC; CDR3aa: CAWTGQGFYEQYF
d_gene: .; j_gene: TRBJ1-1; abundance: .; v_gene: TRBV6-5; CDR3nt: TGTGCCAGCACCCGGGACGGAATCTACACTGAAGCTTTCTTT; CDR3aa: CASTRDGIYTEAFF
d_gene: .; j_gene: TRBJ1-3; abundance: few; v_gene: TRBV5-4; CDR3nt: TGTGCCAGCAGCTTGGGCGCGAACACCATATATTTT; CDR3aa: CASSLGANTIYF
d_gene: .; j_gene: TRBJ1-3; abundance: .; v_gene: TRBV2; CDR3nt: TGTGCCAGCAGTGAAGCGGGCCTGTCCTCTGGAAACACCATATATTTT; CDR3aa: CASSEAGLSSGNTIYF
d_gene: TRBD1; j_gene: TRBJ1-5; abundance: .; v_gene: TRBV6-1; CDR3nt: TGTGCCAGCAGCGACAGGGGGCAGAGCAATCAGCCCCAGCATTTT; CDR3aa: CASSDRGQSNQPQHF
d_gene: TRBD2; j_gene: TRBJ2-1; abundance: few; v_gene: TRBV7-2; CDR3nt: TGTGCCAGCAGCTTCGGAGGGAGGGTCGGCAATGAGCAGTTCTTC; CDR3aa: CASSFGGRVGNEQFF
d_gene: .; j_gene: TRBJ2-7; abundance: .; v_gene: TRBV30; CDR3nt: TGTGCCTGGACCCGACTAGATCGGCGTGCCGAGCAGTACTTC; CDR3aa: CAWTRLDRRAEQYF
d_gene: TRBD1; j_gene: TRBJ2-1; abundance: .; v_gene: TRBV19; CDR3nt: TGTGCCAGTAGTAGGTCGGTCAGGGGGCAGGATGAGCAGTTCTTC; CDR3aa: CASSRSVRGQDEQFF
d_gene: .; j_gene: TRBJ1-2; abundance: .; v_gene: TRBV5-1; CDR3nt: TGCGCCAGCAGCTTATTCGCTCGGGGGGAACATGGCTACACCTTC; CDR3aa: CASSLFARGEHGYTF
d_gene: .; j_gene: TRBJ2-3; abundance: .; v_gene: TRBV7-9; CDR3nt: TGTGCCGTTCGGCCTAGGAAAGCAGATACGCAGTATTTT; CDR3aa: CAVRPRKADTQYF
d_gene: TRBD1; j_gene: TRBJ1-1; abundance: .; v_gene: TRBV11-3; CDR3nt: TGTGCCAGCAGCTTAGACCTACAGGGGGCCACTGAAGCTTTCTTT; CDR3aa: CASSLDLQGATEAFF
d_gene: .; j_gene: TRBJ1-2; abundance: .; v_gene: TRBV28; CDR3nt: TGTGCCAGCAGCACAGCAGGGAGCTATGGCTACACCTTC; CDR3aa: CASSTAGSYGYTF
d_gene: .; j_gene: TRBJ1-5; abundance: .; v_gene: TRBV6-1; CDR3nt: TGTGCCAGCTCCTTAAACTTTGGTAGCAATCAGCCCCAGCATTTT; CDR3aa: CASSLNFGSNQPQHF
d_gene: TRBD1; j_gene: TRBJ1-2; abundance: few; v_gene: TRBV7-8; CDR3nt: TGTGCCAGCAGCTTAAAGGGGGCCGGCTATGGCTACACCTTC; CDR3aa: CASSLKGAGYGYTF
d_gene: .; j_gene: TRBJ1-4; abundance: .; v_gene: TRBV28; CDR3nt: TGTGCCAGCAGGACGGGACCCAGGGATGAAAAACTGTTTTTT; CDR3aa: CASRTGPRDEKLFF
d_gene: .; j_gene: TRBJ2-5; abundance: .; v_gene: TRBV18; CDR3nt: TGTGCCAGCTCACCACCGAGGAGTCCGGGGGGCGAGACCCAGTACTTC; CDR3aa: CASSPPRSPGGETQYF
d_gene: .; j_gene: TRBJ1-3; abundance: .; v_gene: TRBV5-6; CDR3nt: TGTGCCAGCAGCTTGTACTCTGGAAACACCATATATTTT; CDR3aa: CASSLYSGNTIYF
d_gene: TRBD1; j_gene: TRBJ2-7; abundance: once; v_gene: TRBV29-1; CDR3nt: TGCAGCGTTAGAGACAGGGGGGACCACTCCTACGAGCAGTACTTC; CDR3aa: CSVRDRGDHSYEQYF
d_gene: TRBD1; j_gene: TRBJ2-5; abundance: .; v_gene: TRBV5-1; CDR3nt: TGCGCCAGCAGCCCAGGGACAGGGGGCCAGACCCAGTACTTC; CDR3aa: CASSPGTGGQTQYF
d_gene: .; j_gene: TRBJ2-7; abundance: once; v_gene: TRBV5-1; CDR3nt: TGCGCCAGCAGCTCGGGAGCGTTCTACGAGCAGTACTTC; CDR3aa: CASSSGAFYEQYF